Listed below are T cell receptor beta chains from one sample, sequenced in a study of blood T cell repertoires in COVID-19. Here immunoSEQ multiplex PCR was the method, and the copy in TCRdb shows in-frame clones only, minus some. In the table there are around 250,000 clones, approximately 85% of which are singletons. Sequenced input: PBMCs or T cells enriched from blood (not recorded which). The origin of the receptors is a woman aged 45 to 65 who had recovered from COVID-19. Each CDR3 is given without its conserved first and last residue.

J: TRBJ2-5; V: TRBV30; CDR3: AWSVNSQETQY
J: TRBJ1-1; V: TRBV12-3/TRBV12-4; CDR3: ASRRTGSTEAF
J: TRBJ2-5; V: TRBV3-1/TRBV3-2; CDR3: ASTWTSGLQETQY
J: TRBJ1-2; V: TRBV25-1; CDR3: ASSERGQGALGYT
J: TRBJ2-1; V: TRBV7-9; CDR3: ASSLGGPLYNEQF
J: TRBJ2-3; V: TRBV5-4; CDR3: ASSLWQVGDTQY
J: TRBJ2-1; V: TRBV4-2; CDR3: ASSQDQAGTGEF
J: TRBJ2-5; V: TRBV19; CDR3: ASNPGWARGETQY
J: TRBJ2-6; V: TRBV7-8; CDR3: ASSRDRSGANVLT
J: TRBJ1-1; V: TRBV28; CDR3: ASSYRLNTEAF
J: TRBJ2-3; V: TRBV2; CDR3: ASSETTSGTDTQY
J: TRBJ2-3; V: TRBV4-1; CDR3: ASSLAGEVTQY
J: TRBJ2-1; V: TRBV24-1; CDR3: ATSRDSSFSYNEQF
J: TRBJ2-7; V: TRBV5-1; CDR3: ASSLNSGRDSYEQY
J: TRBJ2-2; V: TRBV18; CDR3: ASSPPKQGAAGELF
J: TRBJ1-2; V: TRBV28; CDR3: ASSSTGVPIYYGYT
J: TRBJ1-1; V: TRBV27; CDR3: ASSLLAGVEAF
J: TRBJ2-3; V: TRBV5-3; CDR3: ARSRGLPVTDTQY
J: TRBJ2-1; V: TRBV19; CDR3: ASSIFGTAYNEQF
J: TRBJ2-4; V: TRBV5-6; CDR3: ASSLRTVAKNIQY
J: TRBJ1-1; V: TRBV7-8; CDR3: ASSFTGTDLAEAF
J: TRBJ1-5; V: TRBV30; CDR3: AWSVGGNQPQH
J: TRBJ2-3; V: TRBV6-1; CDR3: ASSDSPTSGRITDTQY
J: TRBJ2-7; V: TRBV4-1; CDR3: ASSHQAGLSYEQY
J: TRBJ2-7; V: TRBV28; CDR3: ATGQGEYEQY
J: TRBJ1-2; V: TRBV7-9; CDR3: ASSLDISYGYT
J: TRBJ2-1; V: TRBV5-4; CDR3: ASSRGVNEQF
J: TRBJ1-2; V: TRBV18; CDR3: ASSPPRPGGLYGYT
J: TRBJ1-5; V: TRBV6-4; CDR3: ASSGLSHRINQPQH
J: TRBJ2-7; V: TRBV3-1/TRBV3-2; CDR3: ASSRELGGLFHEQY
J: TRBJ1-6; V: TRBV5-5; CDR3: ASSLAQQASPLH
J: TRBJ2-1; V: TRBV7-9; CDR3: ASSFTSSYNEQF
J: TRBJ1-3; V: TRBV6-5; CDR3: ASSRDRNSGNTIY
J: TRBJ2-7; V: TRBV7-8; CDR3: ASSHPGSYEQY
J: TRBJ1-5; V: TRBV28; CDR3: ATIPGDSNQPQH
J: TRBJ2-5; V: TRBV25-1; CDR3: ASSVPGGETQY